Below, 16 T cell receptor beta chains from the same sample are listed, as sequenced in a study of Graves' ophthalmopathy and Graves' hyperthyroidism. The sequenced template was RNA, covering the TCR beta CDR3 region. Scientists carried out first-round RT-PCR using HTBI primers and then a second-round multiplex PCR. MiXCR, applied by TCRdb to the multiplex PCR reads, yields one record per CDR3 protein. In the table there are some 750,000 distinct CDR3 sequences, approximately 40% of which are singletons. Source material: peripheral blood. The receptors come from an adult man with Graves' ophthalmopathy.

The chain links TRBV19 to TRBJ1-5; D is unresolved. V was trimmed by 6 bases and J by 4 bases, leaving 16 bases between them. The CDR3 is 15 amino acids. Germline V gives CDR1 LNHDA, CDR2 SQIVND (reference sequence). For the CDR3, the DNA is TGTGCCAGTAGCTTGGGCCAGGCGTTTAATCAGCCCCAGCATTTT. Protein sequence: CASSLGQAFNQPQHF.

This clonotype was observed many times. The chain combines TRBV4-2 with TRBJ2-7; possible D gene TRBD1, 6 bases. The CDR3 has 15 amino acids. Germline V gene data show CDR1 as LGHNA and CDR2 as YNFKEQ. The V gene lost 3 bases and the J gene lost 5 bases, with 17 bases spanning the gap. The CDR3 coding sequence is TGTGCCAGCAGCCAGGGGAGCGAGGGGGAGAACGAGCAGTACTTC. It yields the protein CASSQGSEGENEQYF.

This clonotype was picked up a small number of times. The J gene is TRBJ2-2, the V gene TRBV29-1; D unclear. V dropped 1 base and J dropped 7 bases, with 16 bases sitting between them. Germline CDR1 and CDR2: SQVTM and ANQGSEA. The CDR3 is made up of 15 amino acids. CDR3 in amino acids: CSVEAVQETSGELFF. CDR3 DNA: TGCAGCGTTGAAGCCGTCCAGGAGACGAGCGGGGAGCTGTTTTTT.

The chain carries TRBV15 and TRBJ2-2, with no clear D. This CDR3 contains 14 residues. V lost 1 base and J lost 4, with 7 bases in between. Germline CDR1 LNHNV, CDR2 YYDKDF (reference sequence). CDR3 region: CATSRGSSTGELFF. CDR3 bases: TGTGCCACCAGCAGAGGGTCTTCCACCGGGGAGCTGTTTTTT.

This clonotype was detected ten times or more. V gene TRBV10-3 combines with J gene TRBJ1-5; no reliable D call. Germline values: CDR1 ENHRY, CDR2 SYGVKD. The CDR3 is 11 residues long. The DNA of the CDR3 is TGTGCGACCGACCGAAATCAGCCCCAGCATTTT. Translation gives CATDRNQPQHF.

Points on this clonotype: In this CDR3 the conserved last residue, phenylalanine or tryptophan, is missing, so a read error is likely. The DNA is omitted, as the CDR3 cannot be located on it reliably, and the CDR3 follows TCRdb's listing. The gene calls are TRBV6-1 and TRBJ1-2; the table calls TRBD1, which could not be checked here. The CDR3 is 13 residues long, counting both termini. Germline CDR1 reads MNHNS; CDR2 reads SASEGT. The CDR3 sequence: CASSPRGTGARSG.

The chain links TRBV20-1 to TRBJ2-2, with D perhaps assigned TRBD1 or TRBD2 (6 bases each). CDR3 length equals 14 residues. The germline V and J ends were trimmed by 3 bases and 8 bases, with 16 bases remaining between them. Per germline, CDR1 DFQATT and CDR2 SNEGSKA (reference sequence). CDR3 protein: CSASSGRGEGELFF. The CDR3 DNA is TGCAGTGCTAGTTCCGGAAGGGGGGAGGGGGAGCTGTTTTTT.

Note on this clonotype: With a much larger clone just one base away, this may be a read error. This rearrangement joins TRBV2 to TRBJ1-5; 9 nucleotides align to TRBD1. V gave up 5 bases and J gave up 6 bases; unmatched junction bases: 5. Germline lookup yields CDR1 SNHLY and CDR2 FYNNEI. This CDR3 is 14 amino acids long. The CDR3 here is CASSKQGAGQPQHF. CDR3 sequence (DNA): TGTGCCAGCAGTAAACAGGGGGCCGGTCAGCCCCAGCATTTT.

This clonotype was found many times. CDR3 in amino acids: CASSAWTANYGYTF. CDR3 DNA sequence: TGTGCCAGCAGCGCATGGACAGCTAACTATGGCTACACCTTC. The V and J genes are TRBV7-9 and TRBJ1-2; D perhaps matches TRBD1 (6 bases). V was trimmed by 5 bases and J by 0 bases, leaving 10 bases between them. Germline V CDR1 and CDR2: SEHNR, FQNEAQ (reference sequence). This CDR3 has 14 residues.

Concerning this clonotype itself: One junction end does not reproduce the germline sequence, and a read error may be involved. J is TRBJ2-7 and V is TRBV5-1; 8 bases are shared with TRBD1. This CDR3 spans 14 amino acids. Germline V CDR1 and CDR2: SGHRS, YFSETQ. The CDR3 loop is CASSFQGAPYEQYF. The CDR3, as DNA: TGTGCCAGCAGCTTTCAGGGGGCCCCCTACGAGCAGTACTTC.

This clonotype has ten or more counts. This chain joins TRBV11-2 and TRBJ2-7; perhaps D is TRBD1 or TRBD2 (5 bases each). V lost 5 bases and J lost 3, with 11 bases in between. CDR1 is SGHAT and CDR2 is FQNNGV in the germline V gene. CDR3 length: 13 residues. For the CDR3, the DNA is TGTGCCAGCAGCCGGGACGGGGACTACGAGCAGTACTTC. Its protein product is CASSRDGDYEQYF.

This clonotype has a handful of counts. The CDR3 spells CASTSPGQGSYEQYF. DNA for the CDR3: TGTGCCAGCACCTCCCCGGGACAGGGTTCCTACGAGCAGTACTTC. The chain combines TRBV7-9 with TRBJ2-7; TRBD1 aligns across 9 bases. The CDR3 is 15 residues long. V lost 7 bases and J lost 1; bases outside the gene matches: 8. CDR1 and CDR2 (germline): SEHNR, FQNEAQ (reference sequence). The variable domain in full, with the rest retrieved from reference TRBV7-9 and TRBJ2-7, is DTGVSQNPRHKITKRGQNVTFRCDPISEHNRLYWYRQTLGQGPEFLTYFQNEAQLEKSRLLSDRFSAERPKGSFSTLEIQRTEQGDSAMYLCASTSPGQGSYEQYFGPGTRLTVT.

This clonotype has just a few counts. This chain uses TRBV7-9 with TRBJ2-7, with D perhaps being TRBD1 or TRBD2 (5 bases each). With 6 bases removed from V and 0 bases from J, the gap between germline ends came to 18 bases. CDR1 and CDR2 (germline): SEHNR, FQNEAQ (reference sequence). This CDR3 contains 16 residues. This chain's CDR3 is CASSGAGTGSSYEQYF. In DNA form, the CDR3 reads TGTGCCAGCAGTGGGGCCGGGACGGGAAGCTCCTACGAGCAGTACTTC.

CDR3 residues: CAISERTYEQYF. The CDR3 DNA reads as TGTGCCATCAGTGAGCGGACCTACGAGCAGTACTTC. The rearrangement links TRBV10-3 to TRBJ2-7; no clear D gene. Trimming cost V 2 bases and J 2 bases, with 4 bases left between them. CDR1 is ENHRY, CDR2 SYGVKD, per germline. The CDR3 consists of 12 residues.

Notes on this clonotype: It is unclear where the CDR3 begins or ends on the DNA, so no DNA is shown, and the CDR3 is as TCRdb lists it. The chain links TRBV7-9 to TRBJ2-7. Termini included, the CDR3 measures 19 amino acids. Germline assignment: CDR1 SEHNR and CDR2 FQNEAQ (reference sequence). Here the CDR3 reads CASSFYICSAKANSYEQYF.

In this sample, this clonotype turned up many times. This chain uses TRBV7-9 with TRBJ2-7, with 9 bases fitting TRBD1. The CDR3 covers 15 residues. Germline V gene sequence: CDR1 SEHNR, CDR2 FQNEAQ (reference sequence). V gave up 1 base and J gave up 4 bases; unmatched junction bases: 5. This chain's CDR3 is CASSLGTGARYEQYF. The CDR3 DNA reads as TGTGCCAGCAGCTTAGGGACAGGGGCGCGGTACGAGCAGTACTTC.